Listed below are T cell receptor beta chains from one sample, sequenced in a study of PD-L1 blockade in urothelial cancer. The assay was immunoSEQ multiplex PCR, and TCRdb's table has in-frame clones only and misses some. This sample has more than 60,000 clones, with 88% found just once. The specimen comprised PBMCs, sampled around atezolizumab (anti-PD-L1) treatment. These receptors all come from a man between 60 and 70 years old with urothelial cancer. The CDR3 runs from the conserved cysteine through the conserved F or W. D genes are given only for firm matches. The size of a clone is reported for some rows only, either as once, few or many, or as a class for expanded clones.

TRBJ2-2 TRBD1 - TRBV5-4 TGTGCCAGCAGCCCTGGACAGGGTTTGTATTTGACCGGGGAGCTGTTTTTT CASSPGQGLYLTGELFF
TRBJ2-7 - - TRBV7-7 TGTGCTAGCAGCTTAGAGGCAGGTCCTACCTACGAGCAGTACTTC CASSLEAGPTYEQYF
TRBJ2-5 TRBD1 - TRBV18 TGTGCCAGCTCAAGCGGACAGGGAAGTTGGGAGACCCAGTACTTC CASSSGQGSWETQYF
TRBJ2-2 - - TRBV5-1 TGCGCCAGCAGCTTGGCCGTGAACACCGGGGAGCTGTTTTTT CASSLAVNTGELFF
TRBJ2-1 TRBD1 few TRBV7-2 TGTGCTGTCCGGGACAGTTACAATGAGCAGTTCTTC CAVRDSYNEQFF
TRBJ2-5 TRBD1 - TRBV18 TGTGCCAGCTCACCAATCGACAGGGGCCTCCGTGGACAAGAGACCCAGTACTTC CASSPIDRGLRGQETQYF
TRBJ2-1 - - TRBV2 TGTGCCAGCAGTACTAGGGATGAGCAGTTCTTC CASSTRDEQFF
TRBJ2-3 TRBD1 few TRBV29-1 TGCAGCGTAGGGGACAGGAGGGCAGATACGCAGTATTTT CSVGDRRADTQYF
TRBJ1-1 - - TRBV5-1 TGCGCCAGCAGCTTGGTGGCCCTCTCTGAAGCTTTCTTT CASSLVALSEAFF
TRBJ2-7 TRBD1 few TRBV28 TGTGCCAGCAGCGACAGGGGATACGAGCAGTACTTC CASSDRGYEQYF
TRBJ1-1 - once TRBV5-1 TGCGCCAGCAGCCCAGGCCCAGAGAACACTGAAGCTTTCTTT CASSPGPENTEAFF
TRBJ2-2 TRBD2 few TRBV27 TGTGCCAGCAGTTGGACTAGCCGTGGGGAGCTGTTTTTT CASSWTSRGELFF
TRBJ1-5 - once TRBV7-6 TGTGCCAGCAGCGACCCAGGGGGCAATCAGCCCCAGCATTTT CASSDPGGNQPQHF
TRBJ1-1 TRBD1 - TRBV30 TGTGCCTGGACGGGACAGGGGGCCACTGAAGCTTTCTTT CAWTGQGATEAFF
TRBJ2-7 TRBD2 - TRBV9 TGTGCCAGCAGCGTGGCACTAGCGGGGACTGGAGACGAGCAGTACTTC CASSVALAGTGDEQYF
TRBJ2-4 - few TRBV29-1 TGCAGCACTCTAAAAGTAGCCAAAAACATTCAGTACTTC CSTLKVAKNIQYF
TRBJ2-7 TRBD2 - TRBV15 TGTGCCACCAGCAGAGGCAGGGGACTAGCCTACGAGCAGTACTTC CATSRGRGLAYEQYF
TRBJ2-1 - - TRBV9 TGTGCCAGCAGCCCCCAAGGAGTTGAGCAGTTCTTC CASSPQGVEQFF
TRBJ2-3 TRBD2 - TRBV2 TGTGCCAGCAGTGAAAGGAAGCGGGGGCTCACAGATACGCAGTATTTT CASSERKRGLTDTQYF
TRBJ2-3 - few TRBV13 TGTGCCAGCAGCTTCAGGGGGGCCGATACGCAGTATTTT CASSFRGADTQYF
TRBJ2-7 TRBD1 - TRBV7-9 TGTGCCAGCAGCGTCGGACAGGGCATCTCCTACGAGCAGTACTTC CASSVGQGISYEQYF
TRBJ1-5 - - TRBV6-1 TGTGCCAGCACAGGGCGATCGAGCAATCAGCCCCAGCATTTT CASTGRSSNQPQHF
TRBJ1-2 TRBD1 - TRBV5-1 TGCGCCAGCAGCTTAGGACAGGGCAGCTATGGCTACACCTTC CASSLGQGSYGYTF
TRBJ2-7 - - TRBV7-9 TGTGCCAGCAGCAGTAGCAGGGGACCTCTCCTCTACGAGCAGTACTTC CASSSSRGPLLYEQYF
TRBJ2-7 TRBD1 - TRBV19 TGTGCCAGTAACCCGGGACAGGGGGCCAACTACGAGCAGTACTTC CASNPGQGANYEQYF
TRBJ2-5 - - TRBV5-1 TGCGCCAGCAGCCCGGCCGCCGCGGCAGAGACCCAGTACTTC CASSPAAAAETQYF
TRBJ1-3 - - TRBV18 TGTGCCAGCTCACCGGCGGGGCAGGGAAAAGACACCATATATTTT CASSPAGQGKDTIYF
TRBJ2-3 - - TRBV6-4 TGTGCCAGCAGTCCTTCGGAGCGGCTGAGCACAGATACGCAGTATTTT CASSPSERLSTDTQYF
TRBJ2-3 - once TRBV4-1 TGCGCCAGCAGCCAAGGCTCAGGGGCGGGAGATACGCAGTATTTT CASSQGSGAGDTQYF
TRBJ1-3 - - TRBV11-2 TGTGCCAGCAGCTTAGATCAAGGGGTCTATGGAAACACCATATATTTT CASSLDQGVYGNTIYF
TRBJ2-2 - - TRBV28 TGTGCCACCACCCGGGATTCAAACACCGGGGAGCTGTTTTTT CATTRDSNTGELFF
TRBJ2-5 TRBD2 - TRBV11-2 TGTGCCAGCAGCTCGTGGACTAGCGGGGTTGAGACCCAGTACTTC CASSSWTSGVETQYF
TRBJ2-5 - - TRBV5-4 TGTGCCAGCAGCGGACCGAAGGGGCGCGGAGAGACCCAGTACTTC CASSGPKGRGETQYF
TRBJ2-1 - - TRBV2 TGTGCCAGCAGTGAGGCTGGGCTTAATGAGCAGTTCTTC CASSEAGLNEQFF
TRBJ2-3 TRBD2 - TRBV28 TGTGCCAGCAGTTCTTTGGCGGGAGGGCCAGATACGCAGTATTTT CASSSLAGGPDTQYF
TRBJ1-2 - - TRBV5-4 TGTGCCAGCAGCCCCCCTAACGGCTATGGCTACACCTTC CASSPPNGYGYTF
TRBJ1-3 - - TRBV27 TGTGCCAGCAGTTTTTCAGGGACTGGCACCATATATTTT CASSFSGTGTIYF
TRBJ2-7 TRBD2 - TRBV5-1 TGCGCCAGCAGCCCCGGACTAGCGGGAGCGGCCTACGAGCAGTACTTC CASSPGLAGAAYEQYF
TRBJ2-2 - - TRBV11-2 TGTGCCAGCAGCTTAAATCTTGCGGGGAACACCGGGGAGCTGTTTTTT CASSLNLAGNTGELFF
TRBJ2-7 - once TRBV2 TGTGCCTCCCGGGAGACCCCGCCCTACGAGCAGTACTTC CASRETPPYEQYF
TRBJ1-4 - - TRBV6-1 TGTGCCAGCAGTGACCACGACGAGGAGCCCTACGAAAAACTGTTTTTT CASSDHDEEPYEKLFF
TRBJ2-7 TRBD2 - TRBV7-9 TGTGCCAGCAGCCGTGGGACTAGCTCCTACGAGCAGTACTTC CASSRGTSSYEQYF
TRBJ2-7 TRBD2 - TRBV4-3 TGCGCCAGCAGCCCTGGGCTAGCGGGAGAATCCGAGCAGTACTTC CASSPGLAGESEQYF
TRBJ2-5 - medium-sized TRBV5-1 TGCGCCAGCAGCTTGGGAGTCGCCGGGAAGGATTGGGAGACCCAGTACTTC CASSLGVAGKDWETQYF
TRBJ2-1 - - TRBV6-5 TGTGCCAGCACCCCCCACAGGGAAACCTACAATGAGCAGTTCTTC CASTPHRETYNEQFF
TRBJ1-2 - - TRBV29-1 TGCAGCGTAGCCGAGAGTTACTATGGCTACACCTTC CSVAESYYGYTF
TRBJ2-3 - - TRBV10-1 TGCGCCAGCAGTGATGGCGGGGCGGATACGCAGTATTTT CASSDGGADTQYF
TRBJ1-3 TRBD1 - TRBV7-3 TGTGCCAGCAGCTTAACCGGAGGACAGGGAGACACCATATATTTT CASSLTGGQGDTIYF
TRBJ1-1 - - TRBV4-2 TGTGCCAGCAGCCAGGAAGGGGGGGCGACTGAAGCTTTCTTT CASSQEGGATEAFF
TRBJ2-5 TRBD2 - TRBV30 TGTGCCTGGAGTGTTCCCGTGACTAGCTCAGAGACCCAGTACTTC CAWSVPVTSSETQYF
TRBJ2-2 - - TRBV27 TGTGCCAGCAGTTTATCTCACCAGGCCGCGGAGCTGTTTTTT CASSLSHQAAELFF
TRBJ2-1 TRBD1 - TRBV7-9 TGTGCCAGCAGCCCCACAGGGGGAAATGAGCAGTTCTTC CASSPTGGNEQFF
TRBJ2-7 - - TRBV6-1 TGTGCCAGCAGCCCGCTACAGAAGTCCTACGAGCAGTACTTC CASSPLQKSYEQYF
TRBJ2-1 TRBD2 - TRBV28 TGTGCCAGCAGTTGGACTAGCGGATGGTCCTACAATGAGCAGTTCTTC CASSWTSGWSYNEQFF